These 30 T cell receptor beta chains originate from one sample sequenced in a study of shared clonotypes between healthy human individuals. The protocol was immunoSEQ multiplex PCR, while the TCRdb copy is restricted to in-frame clones and leaves out a portion. The sample yields about 460,000 clones, roughly four fifths seen once. The sample was PBMCs. The receptors shown here come from a woman in her forties in good health. Some clones in this sample may be carry-over from other donors' samples.

The table lists this clone with many counts. Additional DNA sequences in this sample encode the identical CDR3. The chain links TRBV7-9 to TRBJ2-1, with TRBD2 matching 7 bases. CDR1 is SEHNR, CDR2 FQNEAQ, per germline (reference sequence). Trimming at V came to 5 bases and at J to 0 bases, leaving 7 bases not matched to a gene. The CDR3 runs to 16 residues. This chain's CDR3 is CASSPRGGSSYNEQFF. The DNA for the CDR3 is TGTGCCAGCAGCCCCCGGGGCGGGAGCTCCTACAATGAGCAGTTCTTC.

The chain carries TRBV10-3 and TRBJ2-7; D remains unclear. From germline, CDR1 is ENHRY and CDR2 SYGVKD. CDR3 length: 17 residues. V lost 3 bases and J lost 6, with 24 bases in between. The DNA of the CDR3 is TGTGCCATCAGTGACCATGGTACCCAGTGGGCCTCCGTCGAGCAGTACTTC. Translation: CAISDHGTQWASVEQYF.

The sample holds a few counts of this clone. The gene calls are TRBV5-1 and TRBJ2-2, with a tentative D call TRBD2 (5 bases). This CDR3 spans 14 amino acids. V shed 0 bases and J shed 6 bases, with 9 bases lying between them. Per the germline V gene, CDR1 is SGHRS and CDR2 is YFSETQ. This CDR3 reads CASSLVLGAGELFF. CDR3 DNA: TGCGCCAGCAGCTTGGTACTAGGCGCCGGGGAGCTGTTTTTT.

The CDR3 loop is CASRETSGEQFF. The CDR3 DNA sequence: TGTGCCAGCAGAGAGACTAGCGGTGAGCAGTTCTTC. The chain has TRBV6-5 and TRBJ2-1; 9 bases map to TRBD2. CDR3 length: 12 amino acids. Losses at the gene ends were 6 bases for V and 9 bases for J; bases not matched to a gene: 3. Looked up from germline, CDR1 is MNHEY and CDR2 is SVGAGI.

V is TRBV10-2 and J is TRBJ2-3, with 11 nucleotides matching TRBD2. Germline V gives CDR1 WSHSY, CDR2 SAAADI. V lost 9 bases and J lost 2; bases outside the gene matches: 1. The CDR3 sequence is 13 residues long. The chain's CDR3 is CASSGRDTDTQYF. The CDR3 DNA reads TGCGCCAGTAGCGGGAGGGACACAGATACGCAGTATTTT.

In its sample, this clone was seen once. The gene calls are TRBV7-8 and TRBJ1-2; D is undetermined. The ends were cut back, 0 bases at V and 4 bases at J, with 12 bases in the middle. CDR1 is SGHVS and CDR2 is FQNEAQ in the germline V gene. The CDR3 loop spans 15 amino acids. CDR3: CASSLARINSYGYTF. CDR3 bases: TGTGCCAGCAGCTTAGCGCGGATAAACTCCTATGGCTACACCTTC.

The chain uses TRBV25-1 and TRBJ1-2; D is uncertain. This CDR3 is built from 11 residues. Germline V lookup: CDR1 MGHDK, CDR2 SYGVNS. Trimming removed 4 bases from V and 4 bases from J, with 4 bases in between. CDR3 bases: TGTGCCAGCAGTGGATTCTATGGCTACACCTTC. Translated, it gives CASSGFYGYTF.

Worth noting for this clone: This may come from a read error, since a much larger clone is one base off. The genes are TRBV4-1 and TRBJ2-1; TRBD1 agrees at 10 bases. CDR3 size: 15 residues. Germline V lookup: CDR1 MGHRA, CDR2 YSYEKL. CDR3 protein: CASSRTGTGENERFF. CDR3 DNA: TGCGCCAGCAGCAGGACCGGGACAGGGGAAAATGAGCGGTTCTTC.

The rearrangement joins TRBV15 to TRBJ1-2, with TRBD1 as a possible D gene (6 bases). The ends were cut back, 0 bases at V and 3 bases at J, with 14 bases in the middle. There are 16 residues in the CDR3. CDR1 LNHNV and CDR2 YYDKDF come from the germline V gene (reference sequence). The chain's CDR3 is CATSREGGAGDYGYTF. The CDR3 bases are TGTGCCACCAGCAGAGAGGGAGGGGCAGGGGACTATGGCTACACCTTC.

Remarks on this clone: A far larger clone is only one base removed, so a read error is likely. The J gene is TRBJ1-1, the V gene TRBV29-1; D uncertain. This CDR3 is 12 amino acids long. Trimming removed 6 bases from V and 6 bases from J, with 14 bases in between. The germline CDR1 and CDR2 sequences are SQVTM and ANQGSEA. The CDR3 loop is CSVGDGLSEAFF. The CDR3 DNA follows: TGCAGCGTCGGGGATGGCCTGTCTGAAGCTTTCTTT.

The V and J genes are TRBV19 and TRBJ1-1; TRBD1 matches at 7 bases. The CDR3 loop spans 15 amino acids. Germline lookup yields CDR1 LNHDA and CDR2 SQIVND (reference sequence). V was pared by 6 bases and J by 4 bases, with 11 bases of the junction left unmatched. CDR3 amino acids: CASRLGDRVVTEAFF. The DNA of the CDR3 is TGTGCCAGTAGATTGGGCGACAGGGTGGTCACTGAAGCTTTCTTT.

Ten or more counts support this clone. The sample contains more than one DNA sequence encoding this CDR3. The chain recombines TRBV30 with TRBJ2-2, with TRBD2 matching 11 bases. The J segment lost 7 bases and the V segment lost 5 bases, leaving 12 bases of the junction unmatched. The CDR3 has 16 residues. Germline V gene sequence: CDR1 GTSNPN, CDR2 SVGIG (reference sequence). The CDR3: CAWSLSGRAEIGELFF. The CDR3 nucleotides read TGTGCCTGGTCCCTTAGCGGGAGGGCCGAGATCGGGGAGCTGTTTTTT. The full variable domain, with the rest looked up from reference TRBV30 and TRBJ2-2, is SQTIHQWPATLVQPVGSPLSLECTVEGTSNPNLYWYRQAAGRGLQLLFYSVGIGQISSEVPQNLSASRPQDRQFILSSKKLLLSDSGFYLCAWSLSGRAEIGELFFGEGSRLTVL.

The rearrangement links TRBV7-3 to TRBJ2-5; D call uncertain. Between the trimmed V and J ends, which lost 5 bases and 4 bases, there was a span of 8 bases. The CDR3 contains 12 residues. Per the germline V gene, CDR1 is SGHTA and CDR2 is FQGTGA. In DNA, the CDR3 is TGTGCCAGCAGCCCGCAAGGAGAGACCCAGTACTTC. Residues: CASSPQGETQYF.

With regard to this clone: Different DNA sequences within this sample yield the same CDR3. This chain connects TRBV29-1 to TRBJ2-2; 10 bases line up with TRBD2. Germline assignment: CDR1 SQVTM and CDR2 ANQGSEA. The CDR3 is 13 residues long. The CDR3 nucleotides are TGCTCAGGACTAGCGGTTAACACCGGGGAGCTGTTTTTT. It translates to CSGLAVNTGELFF.

The chain couples TRBV6-1 to TRBJ1-5, with TRBD1 matching over 7 bases. Germline CDR1 is MNHNS and CDR2 is SASEGT. The CDR3 has 14 residues. Germline trimming cut 11 bases from V and 5 bases from J; bases unmatched to any gene: 12. The CDR3 loop reads CASARVQGDQPQHF. The CDR3 DNA reads TGTGCCTCAGCACGGGTCCAGGGGGATCAGCCCCAGCATTTT.

CDR3 nucleotide sequence: TGTGCCAGCAGCCGGACAGGGAGCAACACTGAAGCTTTCTTT. Encoded protein: CASSRTGSNTEAFF. V and J are TRBV28 and TRBJ1-1, with 8 bases that match TRBD1. Unmatched junction bases numbered 5, after V lost 6 bases and J lost 2 bases. Germline V gene data show CDR1 as MDHEN and CDR2 as SYDVKM. The CDR3 is made up of 14 amino acids.

The chain recombines TRBV7-3 with TRBJ2-2; 12 bases are a match to TRBD2. V trimming: 5 bases; J trimming: 6 bases; junction bases outside the gene matches: 13. The CDR3 consists of 18 residues. Looked up from germline, CDR1 is SGHTA and CDR2 is FQGTGA. CDR3 DNA sequence: TGTGCCAGCAGCCGCGGACTAGCGGGAAGGGGAGGGGCCGGGGAGCTGTTTTTT. Its translation: CASSRGLAGRGGAGELFF.

The chain recombines TRBV6-4 with TRBJ1-1, with D unresolved. Germline V CDR1 and CDR2: MRHNA, SNTAGT. V was pared by 6 bases and J by 6 bases, with 20 bases between. The CDR3 is 15 amino acids. CDR3 bases: TGTGCCAGCAGATCGGACGCCAAAGGGTTCCCTGAAGCTTTCTTT. Its protein is CASRSDAKGFPEAFF.

This chain uses TRBV27 with TRBJ2-3, with 14 bases lining up with TRBD2. The V gene's germline CDR1 is MNHEY and CDR2 SMNVEV (reference sequence). The CDR3 totals 23 residues. J was trimmed by 0 bases and V by 4 bases; bases with no gene match: 21. CDR3 nucleotide sequence: TGTGCCAGCAGTTCATACGCAACCGGGACTAGCGGGAGAAAATCCTCTAGCACAGATACGCAGTATTTT. This translates into CASSSYATGTSGRKSSSTDTQYF.

A word on this clone: An end of the junction does not agree with germline; a read error may underlie this. V is TRBV7-7 and J is TRBJ2-2; a weak D match, TRBD2 (6 bases). The CDR3 sequence is 15 residues long. Germline V gene lookup returns CDR1 SSHAT and CDR2 FNYEAQ (reference sequence). CDR3 in DNA: TGTGCTAGCAGCCCACTAGCTACGAACACCGGGGAGCTGTTTTTT. It encodes CASSPLATNTGELFF.

The CDR3 DNA reads as TGCAGCGCGGGGGACCCCTTCCCCTACGAGCAGTACTTC. This translates into CSAGDPFPYEQYF. This chain links TRBV29-1 with TRBJ2-7; a weak D match, TRBD2 (6 bases). The V gene lost 7 bases and the J gene lost 2 bases, with 15 bases spanning the gap. The CDR3 runs to 13 residues. Germline assignment: CDR1 SQVTM and CDR2 ANQGSEA.

Note on this clone: With only one base between it and a far larger clone, this is likely a read error. The chain combines TRBV7-2 with TRBJ1-3, with 7 bases aligning to TRBD1. The germline V gene has CDR1 SGHTA and CDR2 FQGNSA. Trimming took 5 bases from V and 0 from J; bases not matched to a gene: 7. This CDR3 has 16 amino acids. The CDR3 coding sequence is TGTGCCAGCAGCATCGACAGGGCCCTCTCTGGAAACACCATATATTTT. Translating gives CASSIDRALSGNTIYF.

The V gene is TRBV28, the J gene TRBJ1-4, with 9 bases matching TRBD1. V lost 5 bases and J lost 14; bases outside the gene matches: 9. The CDR3 totals 13 residues. Germline loops: CDR1 MDHEN, CDR2 SYDVKM. This chain's CDR3 is CASSLPGTGHLFF. CDR3 DNA: TGTGCCAGCAGTCTCCCCGGGACAGGGCACCTGTTTTTT.

CDR3 residues: CASSNRDTGELFF. CDR3 bases: TGTGCCAGCAGCAACAGGGACACCGGGGAGCTGTTTTTT. The rearrangement joins TRBV21-1 to TRBJ2-2; the table's D call, TRBD1, has no DNA check behind it. TRBV21-1 is annotated as a pseudogene. The CDR3 runs 13 residues.

This clone showed up just a few times. The same CDR3 can be traced to other DNA sequences in this sample. V gene TRBV30 combines with J gene TRBJ2-1; D is unclear. Trimming cost V 0 bases and J 9 bases, with 12 bases left between them. The germline V gene has CDR1 GTSNPN and CDR2 SVGIG (reference sequence). The CDR3 has 13 amino acids. The CDR3 coding sequence is TGTGCCTGGAGTGTAGGCCATGGTTCTGAGCAGTTCTTC. It specifies CAWSVGHGSEQFF.

This clone was found once. DNA of the CDR3: TGCAGCGTTTGGGGCACTGAAGCTTTCTTT. Translation: CSVWGTEAFF. J is TRBJ1-1 and V is TRBV29-1; D ambiguous. The germline V gene encodes CDR1 SQVTM and CDR2 ANQGSEA. CDR3 length: 10 residues. Trimming took 5 bases from V and 4 from J, leaving 5 bases between them.

V usage is TRBV7-3 and J usage is TRBJ2-6, with TRBD1 matching over 9 bases. The CDR3 runs to 16 residues. V trimming: 5 bases; J trimming: 3 bases; junction bases outside the gene matches: 5. Germline V lookup: CDR1 SGHTA, CDR2 FQGTGA. The DNA for the CDR3 is TGTGCCAGCAGCAGGAACAGGGGGCATGGGGCCAACGTCCTGACTTTC. As protein: CASSRNRGHGANVLTF. The whole variable domain, remainder taken from reference TRBV7-3 and TRBJ2-6, is GAGVSQTPSNKVTEKGKYVELRCDPISGHTALYWYRQSLGQGPEFLIYFQGTGAADDSGLPNDRFFAVRPEGSVSTLKIQRTERGDSAVYLCASSRNRGHGANVLTFGAGSRLTVL.

The V gene is TRBV30, the J gene TRBJ2-2, with D uncertain. Germline assignment: CDR1 GTSNPN and CDR2 SVGIG (reference sequence). The CDR3 length is 16 residues. Trimming removed 4 bases at V and 0 bases at J, with 15 bases between. The CDR3 region is CAWKRARLANTGELFF. The CDR3 bases are TGTGCCTGGAAACGGGCAAGATTGGCGAACACCGGGGAGCTGTTTTTT. Combining the CDR3 with reference TRBV30 and TRBJ2-2 gives the whole variable domain SQTIHQWPATLVQPVGSPLSLECTVEGTSNPNLYWYRQAAGRGLQLLFYSVGIGQISSEVPQNLSASRPQDRQFILSSKKLLLSDSGFYLCAWKRARLANTGELFFGEGSRLTVL.

The V and J genes are TRBV2 and TRBJ1-2; D is uncertain. CDR3 size: 15 residues. V dropped 1 base and J dropped 1 base, with 10 bases sitting between them. Germline V gene sequence: CDR1 SNHLY, CDR2 FYNNEI. The DNA of the CDR3 is TGTGCCAGCAGTGAAGGAACGACAAATAACTATGGCTACACCTTC. It is translated as CASSEGTTNNYGYTF.

Worth noting for this clone: A much more abundant neighbour one base away suggests this may be a read error. Other nucleotide sequences from this sample produce the same CDR3. V and J are TRBV29-1 and TRBJ2-1; 12 bases are shared with TRBD2. CDR3 length: 18 residues. CDR1 and CDR2 from the germline V gene are SQVTM and ANQGSEA. CDR3 residues: CSVEEPTSGSSAYNEQFF. CDR3 coding DNA: TGCAGCGTCGAAGAGCCGACTAGCGGGAGCTCGGCGTACAATGAGCAGTTCTTC.